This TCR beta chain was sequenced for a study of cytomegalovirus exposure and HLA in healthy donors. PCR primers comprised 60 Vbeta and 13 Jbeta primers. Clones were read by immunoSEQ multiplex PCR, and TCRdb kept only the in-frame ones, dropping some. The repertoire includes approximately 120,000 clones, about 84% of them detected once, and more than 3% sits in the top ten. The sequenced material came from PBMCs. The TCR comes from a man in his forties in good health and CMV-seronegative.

DNA of the CDR3: TGTGCCAGCAGTTTCAGCGGGGGGCGCCGAGGCTATGGCTACACCTTC. Encoded protein: CASSFSGGRRGYGYTF. This chain links TRBV28 with TRBJ1-2; perhaps TRBD1 as D (6 bases). Germline V gene sequence: CDR1 MDHEN, CDR2 SYDVKM. V lost 3 bases and J lost 4, with 18 bases in between. This CDR3 region has 16 residues.